The following is a T cell receptor beta chain sequence with its context. This specimen comes from a study of shared clonotypes between healthy human individuals. Evenly divided among several immunoSEQ plates was the genomic DNA of each subset. TCRdb keeps only in-frame clones here, not all; method: immunoSEQ multiplex PCR. The data contain around 240,000 clones, approximately 65% of them singletons. The CDR3 totals 13 residues. CDR1 is SQVTM, CDR2 ANQGSEA, per germline. J was trimmed by 7 bases and V by 1 base; bases with no gene match: 3. Donation came from healthy HIV-negative adults that had no recent acute infections or vaccinations. All donors were Caucasian adults living in Nashville, Tennessee.

The specimen sequenced was memory CD4+ T cells sorted from blood. Documented subset: CD45RA-negative fraction. The V gene is TRBV29-1, the J gene TRBJ2-7, with TRBD2 matching over 11 bases. This TCR derives from a man aged 25-45 years in good health. As DNA, the CDR3 is TGCAGCGTTGAAGTAGCGGGAGGGGGGGAGCAGTACTTC. Translating it yields CSVEVAGGGEQYF.